Presented here are 30 T cell receptor beta chains from one specimen sequenced in a study of cytomegalovirus exposure and HLA in healthy donors. A multiplex PCR was run with 60 Vbeta primers and 13 Jbeta primers. Measured with immunoSEQ multiplex PCR; TCRdb has only the in-frame clones, and not every one. The profile shows approximately 200,000 clones, over 75% of them singletons. The sample comprised PBMCs. The receptor source for this set is a human donor in good health.

V is TRBV25-1 and J is TRBJ1-1; D gene ambiguous. V lost 6 bases to trimming and J lost 1 base, with 9 bases between them. The CDR3 covers 13 residues. Germline CDR1 reads MGHDK; CDR2 reads SYGVNS. The CDR3 reads CASSGLTNTEAFF. For the CDR3, the DNA is TGTGCCAGCAGCGGACTTACGAACACTGAAGCTTTCTTT.

The genes are TRBV7-2 and TRBJ1-1; D uncertain. The CDR3 runs to 15 residues. Deletions cut 1 base from V and 6 bases from J, with 15 bases between. Germline V CDR1 and CDR2: SGHTA, FQGNSA. The CDR3, as DNA: TGTGCCAGCAGCTTAGTACGGGGAACTGGGGCTGAAGCTTTCTTT. This gives the protein CASSLVRGTGAEAFF.

The chain combines TRBV5-1 with TRBJ2-5; TRBD2 might be the D (5 bases). The CDR3 sequence is 15 residues long. With 0 bases removed from V and 1 base from J, the gap between germline ends came to 10 bases. CDR1 is SGHRS and CDR2 is YFSETQ in the germline V gene. The CDR3 here is CASSLGGGGQETQYF. The CDR3 DNA is TGCGCCAGCAGCTTGGGTGGAGGAGGCCAAGAGACCCAGTACTTC.

V usage is TRBV27 and J usage is TRBJ2-2; D ambiguous. CDR3 length equals 14 residues. Germline loops: CDR1 MNHEY, CDR2 SMNVEV (reference sequence). V lost 5 bases, J lost 4 bases, and 11 bases lay in between. The CDR3 is CASSPYFSTGELFF. The CDR3, as DNA: TGTGCCAGCAGTCCCTATTTCTCCACCGGGGAGCTGTTTTTT.

For this clone: One junction end does not reproduce the germline sequence, and a read error may be involved. This chain joins TRBV11-2 and TRBJ2-1; maybe TRBD2 (6 bases). The CDR3 loop spans 15 amino acids. Per germline, CDR1 SGHAT and CDR2 FQNNGV. The CDR3 is CAGSSPAGPYNEQFF. In DNA, the CDR3 is TGTGCCGGCAGCTCCCCTGCGGGACCCTACAATGAGCAGTTCTTC.

The gene calls are TRBV21-1 and TRBJ1-4. TRBV21-1 is a pseudogene. CDR3 length: 14 amino acids. The chain's CDR3 is CASRLEQGGVKLFF. CDR3 coding DNA: TGTGCCAGCAGGTTGGAGCAGGGAGGGGTAAAACTGTTTTTT.

The gene calls are TRBV28 and TRBJ2-1, with D unresolved. Trimming removed 5 bases from V and 10 bases from J, with 12 bases in between. Germline CDR1 and CDR2: MDHEN and SYDVKM. This CDR3 spans 12 amino acids. For the CDR3, the DNA is TGTGCCAGCAGTCCCCCCTACCAAGAGCAGTTCTTC. Protein sequence: CASSPPYQEQFF.

The chain links TRBV7-9 to TRBJ1-5; possibly TRBD1 for D (6 bases). Trimming shortened V by 1 base and J by 5 bases, and 12 bases separated the two germline ends. Germline V gene data show CDR1 as SEHNR and CDR2 as FQNEAQ (reference sequence). This CDR3 has 15 amino acids. CDR3 loop: CASSLGTGLDQPQHF. The CDR3 DNA follows: TGTGCCAGCAGCTTAGGAACAGGGTTGGATCAGCCCCAGCATTTT.

This rearrangement joins TRBV19 to TRBJ1-1, with a tentative D call TRBD1 (5 bases). The CDR3 totals 14 residues. V shed 4 bases and J shed 4 bases, with 13 bases lying between them. Germline V gene lookup returns CDR1 LNHDA and CDR2 SQIVND (reference sequence). The CDR3 DNA is TGTGCCAGTAGTAGTTTTACAGGTTCCACTGAAGCTTTCTTT. Translated, it gives CASSSFTGSTEAFF.

For this clone: A read error may produce the germline difference seen at one junction end. This chain links TRBV7-9 with TRBJ2-5; D possibly corresponds to TRBD1 (8 bases). Germline V lookup: CDR1 SEHNR, CDR2 FQNEAQ (reference sequence). This CDR3 has 16 amino acids. CDR3 sequence: CSSSSSGTGFQETQYF. For the CDR3, the DNA is TGTTCCAGCAGCTCGAGCGGGACAGGCTTTCAAGAGACCCAGTACTTC. The variable domain in full, with the rest retrieved from reference TRBV7-9 and TRBJ2-5, is DTGVSQNPRHKITKRGQNVTFRCDPISEHNRLYWYRQTLGQGPEFLTYFQNEAQLEKSRLLSDRFSAERPKGSFSTLEIQRTEQGDSAMYLCSSSSSGTGFQETQYFGPGTRLLVL.

The sample holds one count of this clone. This rearrangement joins TRBV12-2 to TRBJ2-3; the DNA was not used to check the table's D call, TRBD2. TRBV12-2 is shown as a pseudogene. CDR3 size: 21 residues. The CDR3 is CASRLNTRWLAGTGGTDTQYF. The CDR3 DNA follows: TGTGCAAGTCGCTTGAATACGAGATGGCTAGCGGGCACCGGCGGCACAGATACGCAGTATTTT.

The chain uses TRBV6-4 and TRBJ2-3; TRBD2 aligns across 7 bases. V dropped 7 bases and J dropped 0; count of bases not matched to a gene: 7. The CDR3 is made up of 15 amino acids. The germline gives CDR1 MRHNA, CDR2 SNTAGT. The CDR3 sequence is CASIAGGRSTDTQYF. Written as DNA, the CDR3 is TGTGCCAGCATAGCGGGCGGGAGAAGCACAGATACGCAGTATTTT.

The chain employs TRBV6-1 and TRBJ2-1; TRBD2 agrees at 10 bases. The CDR3 spans 17 residues. Losses at the gene ends were 2 bases for V and 1 base for J; bases not matched to a gene: 5. Germline CDR1 reads MNHNS; CDR2 reads SASEGT. CDR3 residues: CASSEWGSGRSYNEQFF. CDR3 sequence (DNA): TGTGCCAGCAGTGAATGGGGTAGCGGGAGGTCCTACAATGAGCAGTTCTTC.

The chain joins TRBV19 to TRBJ2-7, with TRBD2 matching 12 bases. Germline V CDR1 and CDR2: LNHDA, SQIVND (reference sequence). The CDR3 covers 14 residues. The ends lost 6 bases at V and 7 bases at J; junction bases unmatched: 7. CDR3 loop: CASRVTSGSFEQYF. In DNA form, the CDR3 reads TGTGCCAGTAGAGTGACTAGCGGGAGTTTTGAGCAGTACTTC.

V and J are TRBV19 and TRBJ2-7; D possibly corresponds to TRBD1 (6 bases). With 4 bases removed from V and 3 bases from J, the gap between germline ends came to 10 bases. This CDR3 is 13 amino acids long. Per the germline V gene, CDR1 is LNHDA and CDR2 is SQIVND (reference sequence). This CDR3 is CASSTGASYEQYF. In nucleotides, the CDR3 is TGTGCCAGTAGTACAGGGGCCAGCTACGAGCAGTACTTC.

The chain joins TRBV5-6 to TRBJ2-2, with 16 bases fitting TRBD2. Germline CDR1 is SGHDT and CDR2 is YYEEEE. The CDR3 is 18 amino acids. After removal of 4 bases from V and 0 bases from J, the junction contained 3 bases not matched to a gene. The DNA for the CDR3 is TGTGCCAGCAGCGGGGGACTAGCGGGAGGGCCGAACACCGGGGAGCTGTTTTTT. Amino acids: CASSGGLAGGPNTGELFF. The full variable domain, in which reference TRBV5-6 and TRBJ2-2 provide the parts outside the CDR3, is DAGVTQSPTHLIKTRGQQVTLRCSPKSGHDTVSWYQQALGQGPQFIFQYYEEEERQRGNFPDRFSGHQFPNYSSELNVNALLLGDSALYLCASSGGLAGGPNTGELFFGEGSRLTVL.

The chain couples TRBV15 to TRBJ1-5, with D tentatively TRBD1 (6 bases). V lost 5 bases and J lost 1, with 9 bases in between. There are 14 residues in the CDR3. CDR1 LNHNV and CDR2 YYDKDF come from the germline V gene (reference sequence). DNA for the CDR3: TGTGCCACCAGCTGGGACACAAGCAATCAGCCCCAGCATTTT. The encoded protein is CATSWDTSNQPQHF. Combining the CDR3 with reference TRBV15 and TRBJ1-5 gives the whole variable domain DAMVIQNPRYQVTQFGKPVTLSCSQTLNHNVMYWYQQKSSQAPKLLFHYYDKDFNNEADTPDNFQSRRPNTSFCFLDIRSPGLGDTAMYLCATSWDTSNQPQHFGDGTRLSIL.

The V and J genes are TRBV18 and TRBJ1-1; TRBD1 aligns across 8 bases. This CDR3 contains 16 residues. V was pared by 8 bases and J by 0 bases, with 11 bases of the junction left unmatched. Germline V lookup: CDR1 KGHSH, CDR2 LQKENI. CDR3: CASTLGQGVMNTEAFF. The CDR3 DNA reads TGTGCCAGCACCCTCGGACAGGGAGTCATGAACACTGAAGCTTTCTTT. Using reference TRBV18 and TRBJ1-1 for the parts outside the CDR3, the full variable domain is NAGVMQNPRHLVRRRGQEARLRCSPMKGHSHVYWYRQLPEEGLKFMVYLQKENIIDESGMPKERFSAEFPKEGPSILRIQQVVRGDSAAYFCASTLGQGVMNTEAFFGQGTRLTVV.

The rearrangement uses TRBV27 and TRBJ2-1; TRBD2 aligns across 7 bases. Germline V gives CDR1 MNHEY, CDR2 SMNVEV (reference sequence). CDR3 size: 18 residues. The V gene end was trimmed by 4 bases and the J gene end by 0 bases; junction bases not matched to a gene: 12. CDR3 protein: CASSSYRPAGSSYNEQFF. The CDR3 DNA sequence: TGTGCCAGCAGTTCATATCGCCCAGCGGGGAGCTCCTACAATGAGCAGTTCTTC.

The chain combines TRBV6-1 with TRBJ2-5, with D possibly being TRBD2 (6 bases). The J call may be incorrect, as the DNA end agrees better with TRBJ2-7. Germline CDR1 is MNHNS and CDR2 is SASEGT. The CDR3 is 15 amino acids. The CDR3 is CASSPPFLGRNEQYF. The CDR3, as DNA: TGTGCCAGCAGTCCTCCGTTTCTGGGGAGGAACGAGCAGTACTTC.

In the case of this clone: Other DNA sequences of this sample code for an identical CDR3. This chain uses TRBV5-4 with TRBJ2-7; TRBD2 is a possible D gene (6 bases). Germline V gives CDR1 SGHNT, CDR2 YYREEE (reference sequence). The CDR3 runs to 13 residues. Deletions cut 0 bases from V and 4 bases from J, with 8 bases between. DNA for the CDR3: TGTGCCAGCAGCTTGGGACTAGATTACGAGCAGTACTTC. Translation gives CASSLGLDYEQYF.

The chain has TRBV7-2 and TRBJ1-2; D remains ambiguous. The length of the CDR3 is 14 residues. The V and J ends lost 6 bases and 2 bases respectively, with 13 bases between them. Per germline, CDR1 SGHTA and CDR2 FQGNSA. The CDR3 bases are TGTGCCAGCAGTTCAAACACGGGAAACTATGGCTACACCTTC. Its translation is CASSSNTGNYGYTF.

The chain employs TRBV5-4 and TRBJ2-7; 13 nucleotides match TRBD2. V shed 5 bases and J 5 bases; nucleotides not matched to a gene: 7. Germline V gene sequence: CDR1 SGHNT, CDR2 YYREEE (reference sequence). The CDR3 has 15 amino acids. The CDR3, as DNA: TGTGCCAGCAGATCCGGGACTAGCGGGACCCACGAGCAGTACTTC. Amino acid sequence: CASRSGTSGTHEQYF.

This clone was seen a few times. The chain is built from TRBV27 and TRBJ2-5, with 8 bases identical to TRBD2. With 2 bases clipped from V and 4 bases from J, the junction kept 9 bases outside the gene matches. CDR1 and CDR2 (germline): MNHEY, SMNVEV (reference sequence). The CDR3 is made up of 16 amino acids. The CDR3 DNA reads TGTGCCAGCAGTTTACAATCTATAGCGGGACCAGAGACCCAGTACTTC. This codes for CASSLQSIAGPETQYF.

The gene calls are TRBV28 and TRBJ2-7, with TRBD1 matching 10 bases. V shed 3 bases and J 3 bases; nucleotides not matched to a gene: 2. There are 14 residues in the CDR3. From germline, CDR1 is MDHEN and CDR2 SYDVKM. CDR3 nucleotides: TGTGCCAGCAGTTTCGGGACAGGGGACTACGAGCAGTACTTC. Amino acids: CASSFGTGDYEQYF.

This sequence joins TRBV5-1 and TRBJ2-3, with D possibly TRBD2 on 5 matching bases. Deletions cut 4 bases from V and 0 bases from J, with 9 bases between. Germline CDR1 SGHRS, CDR2 YFSETQ. The CDR3 is 14 amino acids. As DNA, the CDR3 is TGCGCCAGCAGCGAGCGGCCTAGCACAGATACGCAGTATTTT. This translates into CASSERPSTDTQYF. Full variable domain (remainder filled in from reference TRBV5-1 and TRBJ2-3): KAGVTQTPRYLIKTRGQQVTLSCSPISGHRSVSWYQQTPGQGLQFLFEYFSETQRNKGNFPGRFSGRQFSNSRSEMNVSTLELGDSALYLCASSERPSTDTQYFGPGTRLTVL.

The chain combines TRBV28 with TRBJ2-1; maybe TRBD1 (5 bases). The CDR3 length is 12 residues. Trimming stripped 8 bases from V and 7 bases from J, with 12 bases between. Germline CDR1 and CDR2: MDHEN and SYDVKM. The CDR3 DNA follows: TGTGCCAGCGAGACAGACAATAATGAGCAGTTCTTC. Its protein product is CASETDNNEQFF. The variable domain in full, completed from reference TRBV28 and TRBJ2-1, reads DVKVTQSSRYLVKRTGEKVFLECVQDMDHENMFWYRQDPGLGLRLIYFSYDVKMKEKGDIPEGYSVSREKKERFSLILESASTNQTSMYLCASETDNNEQFFGPGTRLTVL.

The chain couples TRBV4-2 to TRBJ2-7, with 9 bases fitting TRBD2. Germline V gives CDR1 LGHNA, CDR2 YNFKEQ. With 4 bases clipped from V and 5 bases from J, the junction kept 9 bases outside the gene matches. This CDR3 spans 15 amino acids. CDR3 sequence (DNA): TGTGCCAGCAGCCCGCGTGAGCGGGAGGTCCACGAGCAGTACTTC. Translation: CASSPREREVHEQYF.

The chain has TRBV5-4 and TRBJ2-6, with a tentative D call TRBD2 (5 bases). CDR1 is SGHNT and CDR2 is YYREEE in the germline V gene (reference sequence). The V end lost 1 base, the J end lost 4 bases, and 12 bases lay between the germline ends. The CDR3 has 16 amino acids. CDR3 amino acids: CASSLTVGAGANVLTF. In nucleotides, the CDR3 is TGTGCCAGCAGCTTGACGGTGGGAGCGGGGGCCAACGTCCTGACTTTC.

The rearrangement joins TRBV6-5 to TRBJ1-6; tentative D call: TRBD1 (6 bases). The V and J ends lost 5 bases and 4 bases respectively, with 9 bases between them. Germline assignment: CDR1 MNHEY and CDR2 SVGAGI. The CDR3 has 14 amino acids. The CDR3 DNA reads TGTGCCAGCAGTCGGACAGAGTATAATTCACCCCTCCACTTT. Translated: CASSRTEYNSPLHF.